The 2 T cell receptor beta chains given below trace back to one sample, sequenced in a study of CD8 T cells in Susac syndrome. RNA totalling roughly 0.45 to 1 ug underwent reverse transcription with random hexamers. Via MiXCR, TCRdb re-called the immunoSEQ multiplex PCR reads, giving one row per CDR3 protein. The repertoire holds approximately 150,000 distinct CDR3 sequences, with 90% to 95% as singletons. Sequencing was done on a sample of CD4+ T cells from PBMCs. The receptor source for this set is a human donor in good health.

For the CDR3, the DNA is TGCAGCGTTGAAATAGGCCCTGCCATCGGAGCTTTCTTT. Its protein is CSVEIGPAIGAFF. The chain uses TRBV29-1 and TRBJ1-1; D unclear. Between the trimmed V and J ends, which lost 2 bases and 10 bases, there was a span of 17 bases. CDR1 and CDR2 (germline): SQVTM, ANQGSEA. The CDR3 loop spans 13 amino acids. Supplemented by reference TRBV29-1 and TRBJ1-1, the full variable domain reads SAVISQKPSRDICQRGTSLTIQCQVDSQVTMMFWYRQQPGQSLTLIATANQGSEATYESGFVIDKFPISRPNLTFSTLTVSNMSPEDSSIYLCSVEIGPAIGAFFGQGTRLTVV.

V usage is TRBV6-5 and J usage is TRBJ1-1, with D uncertain. Germline loops: CDR1 MNHEY, CDR2 SVGAGI. CDR3 length equals 17 residues. Trimming left V 0 bases short and J 0 bases short, with 14 bases between. The CDR3 DNA follows: TGTGCCAGCAGTTACTCGATAATCCGGGTAGTGAACACTGAAGCTTTCTTT. This translates into CASSYSIIRVVNTEAFF.